A selection of T cell receptor beta chains follows, all from one sample in a study of T cells after yellow fever vaccination. TCRdb recomputed calls from the 5' RACE reads with MiXCR, one row per CDR3 protein. Altogether roughly 300,000 distinct CDR3 sequences are present, around 7% being singletons, with the ten largest covering over 15%. The material was PBMCs, obtained roughly 47 days after the first yellow fever vaccination. These receptors originate from a man between 18 and 29 years old who received the YFV17D yellow fever vaccine. Each CDR3 is given with its conserved first and last residue. D genes are given only for firm matches. Clone size is given for some rows only: seen once, a few or many times, or a class if the clone is expanded.

TRBV20-1	-	TRBJ2-5	TRBD1	TGCAGTGCTAGAGCCGTTACAGGGGGTCTAGAGACCCAGTACTTC	CSARAVTGGLETQYF
TRBV9	few	TRBJ2-7	-	TGTGCCAGCAGCGTAGAGGTGACACCCTCCTACGAGCAGTACTTC	CASSVEVTPSYEQYF
TRBV20-1	-	TRBJ1-2	TRBD1	TGCAGTGCTAGAGATCGGAGACAGGGGAACTATGGCTACACCTTC	CSARDRRQGNYGYTF
TRBV4-1	-	TRBJ2-2	-	TGCTCCAGCAGCCATTTGAGGTTGAACACCGGGGAGCTGTTTTTT	CSSSHLRLNTGELFF
TRBV11-2	few	TRBJ2-7	-	TGTGCCAGCAGCCCCCGGGTCCAACAAGGGGGATACGAGCAGTACTTC	CASSPRVQQGGYEQYF
TRBV18	many	TRBJ2-1	-	TGTGCCAGCTCACCCCGCGCGAACAGCGACAATGAGCAGTTCTTC	CASSPRANSDNEQFF
TRBV6-1	few	TRBJ2-1	TRBD2	TGTGCCAGCAGCCGACTAGCGGGGGGGCCGGGCAATGAGCAGTTCTTC	CASSRLAGGPGNEQFF
TRBV24-1	many	TRBJ2-2	-	TGTGCCACCAGTGATCCCTTCCCGCCCGGGGAGCTGTTTTTT	CATSDPFPPGELFF
TRBV6-1	few	TRBJ1-1	-	TGTGCCAGCAGGTGGGGGGGGAACACTGAAGCTTTCTTT	CASRWGGNTEAFF
TRBV12-3/TRBV12-4	many	TRBJ2-3	-	TGTGCCAGCAGTTTAGGCGGGCGGTCCGATACGCAGTATTTT	CASSLGGRSDTQYF
TRBV27	many	TRBJ2-5	TRBD1	TGTGCCAGCAGTTTATGGGACAGGGAGACCCAGTACTTC	CASSLWDRETQYF
TRBV10-2	few	TRBJ2-5	TRBD2	TGCGCCAGCAGTGAGTGGGCCGCAGCGGGGCCAGAAGAGACCCAGTACTTC	CASSEWAAAGPEETQYF
TRBV19	-	TRBJ1-5	-	TGTGCCAGTAGTATGGCGGGTTTGGGCAATCAGCCCCAGCATTTT	CASSMAGLGNQPQHF
TRBV28	few	TRBJ2-4	-	TGTGCCAGCAGTTTATGGGGGGGGAGACAGGGACGCCCGAAAAACATTCAGTACTTC	CASSLWGGRQGRPKNIQYF
TRBV25-1	many	TRBJ2-3	-	TGTGCCAGCAGTGACGGGGGGCAGGTCACAGATACGCAGTATTTT	CASSDGGQVTDTQYF
TRBV5-1	few	TRBJ2-5	TRBD2	TGCGCCAGCAGACAAGCCGGGACTAGCGGCGAGACCCAGTACTTC	CASRQAGTSGETQYF
TRBV4-3	few	TRBJ1-1	-	TGCGCCAGCAGCCGAATTGTGAACACTGAAGCTTTCTTT	CASSRIVNTEAFF
TRBV20-1	-	TRBJ2-1	-	TGCAGTGCGGAGGCTGCTCGACTAGTTTTCTACAATGAGCAGTTCTTC	CSAEAARLVFYNEQFF
TRBV7-9	-	TRBJ2-1	TRBD2	TGTGCCAGCAGCGTGACTAGCGGGGGGGAGAATGAGCAGTTCTTC	CASSVTSGGENEQFF
TRBV7-3	few	TRBJ2-7	-	TGTGCCAGCAGCTTAGGGATCCACTCCTACGAGCAGTACTTC	CASSLGIHSYEQYF
TRBV7-9	few	TRBJ1-1	-	TGTGCCAGCAGTAAGACGACAGGTCACACTGAAGCTTTCTTT	CASSKTTGHTEAFF
TRBV10-3	-	TRBJ2-3	-	TGTGCCATCAGTGGACGGATCTTGGCGACCCCTGGAGATACGCAGTATTTT	CAISGRILATPGDTQYF
TRBV4-2	many	TRBJ2-3	TRBD2	TGTGCCAGCAGTTATAATAGCGGGGGCGTAGCAGATACGCAGTATTTT	CASSYNSGGVADTQYF
TRBV6-2/TRBV6-3	-	TRBJ2-1	-	TGTGCCAGCAGGCAGGGGGGCCTGGAGCAGTTCTTC	CASRQGGLEQFF
TRBV7-8	few	TRBJ2-7	-	TGTGCCAGCAGCTTAGCTCGGGTGTACTCCTACGAGCAGTACTTC	CASSLARVYSYEQYF
TRBV4-1	few	TRBJ1-1	TRBD1	TGCGCCAGCAGCCAAGAAGCAGGGGGCCTCACTGAAGCTTTCTTT	CASSQEAGGLTEAFF
TRBV4-3	many	TRBJ2-5	-	TGCGCCAGCAGCCAAGGGGCTGAGCGCCAAGAGACCCAGTACTTC	CASSQGAERQETQYF
TRBV6-2/TRBV6-3	few	TRBJ1-1	-	TGTGCCAGCAGGCAGCAGAACACTGAAGCTTTCTTT	CASRQQNTEAFF
TRBV6-1	-	TRBJ2-7	-	TGTGCCAGCAGTGACAGAGGACCCCCCTACGAGCAGTACTTC	CASSDRGPPYEQYF
TRBV7-2	-	TRBJ1-2	-	TGTGCCAGCAGCTTCAGCTCAGGGAGGGGCGGGGGCTACACCTTC	CASSFSSGRGGGYTF
TRBV7-6	many	TRBJ1-2	-	TGTGCCAGCAGCTTAGAGGGCGGCGGCTACACCTTC	CASSLEGGGYTF
TRBV7-8	many	TRBJ2-1	-	TGTGCCAGCAGCCCGAGGACTGAGCGTGTCCTGTTCTTC	CASSPRTERVLFF
TRBV5-6	few	TRBJ1-5	-	TGTGCCAGCAGCCACCGGGACCGAGACTATAGCAATCAGCCCCAGCATTTT	CASSHRDRDYSNQPQHF
TRBV27	few	TRBJ2-1	-	TGTGCCAGCAGTCCCCTCGGCAATTACAATGAGCAGTTCTTC	CASSPLGNYNEQFF
TRBV5-1	-	TRBJ2-1	TRBD2	TGCGCCAGCGGTGGGGGGGAGTCCGCCTACAATGAGCAGTTCTTC	CASGGGESAYNEQFF
TRBV18	-	TRBJ1-5	TRBD1	TGTGCCAGCTCACCGGGGGAGGGACAGGAGCATTTT	CASSPGEGQEHF
TRBV29-1	many	TRBJ2-3	TRBD1	TGCAGCGCCGGACAGGGAGTAGATACGCAGTATTTT	CSAGQGVDTQYF
TRBV5-1	-	TRBJ1-4	-	TGCGCCAGCAGCTTGGCCGGGGGGCAGGGCGAAAAACTGTTTTTT	CASSLAGGQGEKLFF
TRBV4-2	few	TRBJ1-4	TRBD1	TGTGCCAGCAGCCAATCTTGGCCGGGACAGGGAATAGGGGGGGAAAAACTGTTTTTT	CASSQSWPGQGIGGEKLFF
TRBV12-3/TRBV12-4	many	TRBJ1-1	-	TGTGCCAGCAGTTTATCCGGCTGGGGGAACACTGAAGCTTTCTTT	CASSLSGWGNTEAFF
TRBV5-1	many	TRBJ1-2	-	TGCGCCAGCAGCTTGGCCTCCGCGGTGAACTATGGCTACACCTTC	CASSLASAVNYGYTF
TRBV5-1	many	TRBJ2-3	-	TGCGCCAGCAGCTCAGCGAAACTAGACCTCACAGATACGCAGTATTTT	CASSSAKLDLTDTQYF
TRBV3-1	few	TRBJ2-1	TRBD2	TGTGCCAGCAGCCGAGGCGGGGGGGCCTCCTACAATGAGCAGTTCTTC	CASSRGGGASYNEQFF
TRBV20-1	-	TRBJ1-5	TRBD1	TGCAGTGCTAGGGCTGGGACAGAGCTTAATCAGCCCCAGCATTTT	CSARAGTELNQPQHF
TRBV4-3	-	TRBJ1-4	-	TGCGCCAGCAGCACTAGTACCGGAGCCAGGGCTTATGAAAAACTGTTTTTT	CASSTSTGARAYEKLFF
TRBV25-1	few	TRBJ2-1	TRBD2	TGTGCCAGCAGGCGGGGGTCGCGGGAGCAGTTCTTC	CASRRGSREQFF
TRBV2	few	TRBJ2-5	TRBD2	TGTGCCAGCAGTGACAACCCCAGGACTAGCGGGGAAGAGACCCAGTACTTC	CASSDNPRTSGEETQYF
TRBV9	-	TRBJ2-1	TRBD2	TGTGCCAGCAGCTCGACTAGCGGGGGACCTTACAATGAGCAGTTCTTC	CASSSTSGGPYNEQFF
TRBV11-1	few	TRBJ2-1	-	TGTGCCAGCAGCTTGTTGTTTGGGGGCACGGGCTCCTACAATGAGCAGTTCTTC	CASSLLFGGTGSYNEQFF
TRBV12-3/TRBV12-4	many	TRBJ1-6	TRBD1	TGTGCCAGCAGGATCACCGGGACAGGTCATTCACCCCTCCACTTT	CASRITGTGHSPLHF
TRBV9	-	TRBJ2-1	TRBD2	TGTGCCAGCAGCGTAGGAAGTAGCGGGAATGAGCAGTTCTTC	CASSVGSSGNEQFF
TRBV6-1	-	TRBJ1-1	TRBD1	TGTGCCAGCAGATTGGACAGGGACACTGAAGCTTTCTTT	CASRLDRDTEAFF
TRBV11-2	-	TRBJ1-5	-	TGTGCCAGCAGCTTAGGGAGGGGTACCGGGAGCAATCAGCCCCAGCATTTT	CASSLGRGTGSNQPQHF
TRBV28	many	TRBJ2-1	-	TGTGCCAGCAGTTTTCAGCGTAGGTCCTACAATGAGCAGTTCTTC	CASSFQRRSYNEQFF
TRBV12-3/TRBV12-4	few	TRBJ2-3	-	TGTGCCAGCAGTTTCATCGCAGGGACAGATACGCAGTATTTT	CASSFIAGTDTQYF
TRBV4-1	-	TRBJ1-1	TRBD1	TGCGCCAGCAGCGTCCCGGGACAGCACGACACTGAAGCTTTCTTT	CASSVPGQHDTEAFF
TRBV20-1	-	TRBJ2-1	TRBD2	TGCAGTGCTAGTGATCTAGCGGGGGGACTTTACAATGAGCAGTTCTTC	CSASDLAGGLYNEQFF